Included here is one TCR beta chain sequence, with context. This record comes from a study of blood T cell repertoires in COVID-19. About the research overall: T cells, B-cell-depleted T cells, or PBMCs provided the cDNA or gDNA that served as material.

Generated by immunoSEQ multiplex PCR, the TCRdb table keeps only in-frame clones and is missing some. The repertoire holds 200,000 to 300,000 clones, with approximately 82% as singletons. V was pared by 4 bases and J by 5 bases, with 9 bases of the junction left unmatched. The CDR3 has 15 residues. Per the germline V gene, CDR1 is SGHRS and CDR2 is YFSETQ. The sequenced sample was peripheral blood. The sequence was obtained from a woman younger than 30 with acute or convalescent COVID-19. The chain links TRBV5-1 to TRBJ1-1; 9 bases map to TRBD1. This chain's CDR3 is CASSRIQGARTEAFF. The CDR3 coding sequence is TGCGCCAGCAGCCGGATACAGGGGGCGCGTACTGAAGCTTTCTTT. The full variable domain, rest sourced from reference TRBV5-1 and TRBJ1-1, is KAGVTQTPRYLIKTRGQQVTLSCSPISGHRSVSWYQQTPGQGLQFLFEYFSETQRNKGNFPGRFSGRQFSNSRSEMNVSTLELGDSALYLCASSRIQGARTEAFFGQGTRLTVV.